This T cell receptor beta chain was recovered during a study of radiotherapy plus CTLA-4 blockade in lung cancer. General study findings and limits: Blood TCR clones of tumor origin expanded after radiotherapy plus ipilimumab.

The V and J ends lost 3 bases and 2 bases respectively, with 13 bases between them. The V gene's germline CDR1 is KGHSH and CDR2 LQKENI. There are 15 residues in the CDR3. As to this clone: Its antigen is not identified.

TCRdb's table, derived via immunoSEQ multiplex PCR, lists solely in-frame clones and lacks some. The profile shows tens of thousands of clones, about 80% of them singletons. Sequenced here: peripheral blood, sampled from a patient treated with radiotherapy plus ipilimumab. The chain employs TRBV18 and TRBJ1-1, with a tentative D call TRBD1 (6 bases). This receptor was taken from a human donor with non-small cell lung cancer who had a complete response to radiotherapy plus ipilimumab. The CDR3 loop is CASSPPSRGNTEAFF. The CDR3 DNA reads as TGTGCCAGCTCACCGCCCTCCAGGGGCAACACTGAAGCTTTCTTT.